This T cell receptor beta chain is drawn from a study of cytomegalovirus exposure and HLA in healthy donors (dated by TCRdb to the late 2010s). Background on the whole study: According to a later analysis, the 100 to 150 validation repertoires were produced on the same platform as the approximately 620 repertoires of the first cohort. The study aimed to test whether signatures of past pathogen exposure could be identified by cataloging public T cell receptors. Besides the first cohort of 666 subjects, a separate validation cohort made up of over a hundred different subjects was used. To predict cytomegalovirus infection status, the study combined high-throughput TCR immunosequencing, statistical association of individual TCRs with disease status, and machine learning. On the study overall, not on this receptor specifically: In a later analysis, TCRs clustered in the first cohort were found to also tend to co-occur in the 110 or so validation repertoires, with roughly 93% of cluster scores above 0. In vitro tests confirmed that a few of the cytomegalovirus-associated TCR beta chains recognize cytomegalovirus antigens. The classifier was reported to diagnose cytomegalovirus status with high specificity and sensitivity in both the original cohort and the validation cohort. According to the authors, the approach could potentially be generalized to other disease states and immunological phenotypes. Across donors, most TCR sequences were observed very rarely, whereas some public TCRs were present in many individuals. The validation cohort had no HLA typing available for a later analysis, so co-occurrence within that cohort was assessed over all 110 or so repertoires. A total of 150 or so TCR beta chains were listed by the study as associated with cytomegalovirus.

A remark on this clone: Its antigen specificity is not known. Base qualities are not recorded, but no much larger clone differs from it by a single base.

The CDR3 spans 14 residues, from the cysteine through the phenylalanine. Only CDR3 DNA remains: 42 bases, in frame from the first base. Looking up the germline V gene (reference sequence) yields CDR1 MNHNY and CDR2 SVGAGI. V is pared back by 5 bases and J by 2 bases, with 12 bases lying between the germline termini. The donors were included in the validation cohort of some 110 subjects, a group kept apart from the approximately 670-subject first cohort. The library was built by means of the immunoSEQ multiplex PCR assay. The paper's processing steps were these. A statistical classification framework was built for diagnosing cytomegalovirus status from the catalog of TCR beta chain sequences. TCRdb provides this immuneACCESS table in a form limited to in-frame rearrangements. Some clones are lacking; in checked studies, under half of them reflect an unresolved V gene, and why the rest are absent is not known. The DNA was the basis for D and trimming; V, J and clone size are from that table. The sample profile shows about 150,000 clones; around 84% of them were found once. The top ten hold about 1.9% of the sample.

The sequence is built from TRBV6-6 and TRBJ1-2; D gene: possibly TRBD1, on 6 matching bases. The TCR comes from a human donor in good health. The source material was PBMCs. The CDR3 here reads CASSIQGVNYGYTF. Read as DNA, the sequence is TGTGCCAGCAGTATACAGGGAGTCAACTATGGCTACACCTTC.